This T cell receptor (beta chain) was sequenced in a study of early T cells in non-severe SARS-CoV-2 infection. Per germline, CDR1 GTSNPN and CDR2 SVGIG (reference sequence). V was cut by 7 bases and J by 1 base, with 16 bases left in between. There are 14 residues in the CDR3. This clonotype was seen many times. TCRdb ran MiXCR on the 5' RACE reads and lists one entry per CDR3 protein. The repertoire has about 50,000 distinct CDR3 sequences, about a tenth of them found once; the top ten carry approximately 5.3%. V is TRBV30 and J is TRBJ1-1; D is possibly TRBD1 (6 bases). The sample in question was whole blood, obtained at baseline. The TCR sequence derives from an adult who was a healthcare worker with PCR-confirmed SARS-CoV-2 infection or an uninfected control (not recorded which). The CDR3: CASTTTGWNTEAFF. Written as DNA, the CDR3 is TGTGCCTCTACGACTACAGGGTGGAACACTGAAGCTTTCTTT.